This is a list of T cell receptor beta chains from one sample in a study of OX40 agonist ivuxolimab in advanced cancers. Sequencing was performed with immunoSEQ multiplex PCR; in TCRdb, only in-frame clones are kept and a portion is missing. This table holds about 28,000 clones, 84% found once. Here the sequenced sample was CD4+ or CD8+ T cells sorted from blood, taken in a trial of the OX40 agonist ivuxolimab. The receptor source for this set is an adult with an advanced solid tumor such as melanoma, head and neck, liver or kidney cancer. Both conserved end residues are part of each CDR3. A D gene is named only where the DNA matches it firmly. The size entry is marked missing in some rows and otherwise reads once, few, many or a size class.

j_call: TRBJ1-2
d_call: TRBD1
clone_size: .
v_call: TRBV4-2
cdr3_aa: CASSQTGEVGYTF
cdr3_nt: TGTGCCAGCAGCCAGACAGGGGAAGTCGGCTACACCTTC

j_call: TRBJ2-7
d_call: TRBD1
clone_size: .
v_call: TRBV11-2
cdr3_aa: CASSFRGTALYEQYF
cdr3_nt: TGTGCCAGCAGCTTCCGTGGGACAGCCCTCTACGAGCAGTACTTC

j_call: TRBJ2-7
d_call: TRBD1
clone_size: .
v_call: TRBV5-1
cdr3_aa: CASSLGQGIGYEQYF
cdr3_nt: TGCGCCAGCAGCTTGGGACAGGGGATCGGCTACGAGCAGTACTTC

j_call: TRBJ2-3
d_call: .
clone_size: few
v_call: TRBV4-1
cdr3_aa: CASSPMGGVDTQYF
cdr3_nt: TGCGCCAGCAGCCCAATGGGGGGAGTAGATACGCAGTATTTT

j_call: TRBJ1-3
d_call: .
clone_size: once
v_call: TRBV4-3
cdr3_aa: CASSQDWTNTIYF
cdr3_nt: TGCGCCAGCAGCCAAGATTGGACAAACACCATATATTTT

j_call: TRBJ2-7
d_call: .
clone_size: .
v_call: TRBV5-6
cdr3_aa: CASSGGFSYEQYF
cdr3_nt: TGTGCCAGCAGCGGGGGCTTCTCCTACGAGCAGTACTTC

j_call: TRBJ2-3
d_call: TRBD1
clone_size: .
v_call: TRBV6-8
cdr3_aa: CASSDGQGSDTQYF
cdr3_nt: TGTGCCAGCAGTGATGGACAGGGGTCAGATACGCAGTATTTT

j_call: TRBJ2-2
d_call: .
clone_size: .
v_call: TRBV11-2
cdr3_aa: CASSPSGELFF
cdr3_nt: TGTGCCAGCAGCCCATCCGGGGAGCTGTTTTTT

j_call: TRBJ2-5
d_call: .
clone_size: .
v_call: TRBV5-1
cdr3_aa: CASSRFGLETQYF
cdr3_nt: TGCGCCAGCAGCCGCTTTGGATTGGAGACCCAGTACTTC

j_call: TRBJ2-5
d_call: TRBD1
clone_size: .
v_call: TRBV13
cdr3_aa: CASSYRGRETQYF
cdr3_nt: TGTGCCAGCAGTTACAGGGGGCGAGAGACCCAGTACTTC

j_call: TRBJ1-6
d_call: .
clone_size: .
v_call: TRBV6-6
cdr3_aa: CASSYSGRGKNSPLHF
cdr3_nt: TGTGCCAGCAGTTACTCGGGGAGGGGGAAAAATTCACCCCTCCACTTT

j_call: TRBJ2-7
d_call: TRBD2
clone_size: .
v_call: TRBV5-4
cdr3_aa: CASSSRGGSYEQYF
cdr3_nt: TGTGCCAGCAGCTCCCGGGGCGGGAGCTACGAGCAGTACTTC

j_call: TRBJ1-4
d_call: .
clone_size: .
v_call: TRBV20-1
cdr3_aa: CSALGEKLFF
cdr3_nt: TGCAGTGCTTTAGGAGAAAAACTGTTTTTT

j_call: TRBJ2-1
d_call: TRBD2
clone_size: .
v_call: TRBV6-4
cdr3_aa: CASSATGTSGYNEQFF
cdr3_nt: TGTGCCAGCAGTGCAACCGGGACTAGCGGTTACAATGAGCAGTTCTTC

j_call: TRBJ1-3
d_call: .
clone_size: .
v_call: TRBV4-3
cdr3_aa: CASSLSPGNTIYF
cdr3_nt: TGCGCCAGCAGCCTTTCTCCCGGAAACACCATATATTTT

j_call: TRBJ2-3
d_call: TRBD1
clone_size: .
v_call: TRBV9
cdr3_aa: CASSVEGGGTDTQYF
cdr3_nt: TGTGCCAGCAGCGTAGAAGGGGGCGGCACAGATACGCAGTATTTT

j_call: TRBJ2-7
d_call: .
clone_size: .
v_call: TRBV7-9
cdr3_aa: CASSPVRDYTYEQYF
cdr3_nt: TGTGCCAGCAGCCCGGTTAGGGATTACACCTACGAGCAGTACTTC

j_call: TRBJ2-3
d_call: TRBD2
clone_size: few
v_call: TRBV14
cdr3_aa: CASSQDAGAVTDTQYF
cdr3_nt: TGTGCCAGCAGCCAAGATGCGGGAGCGGTGACAGATACGCAGTATTTT

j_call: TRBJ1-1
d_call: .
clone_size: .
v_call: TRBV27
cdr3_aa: CASSSLGGRTEAFF
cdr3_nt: TGTGCCAGCAGTTCTCTCGGGGGCAGGACTGAAGCTTTCTTT

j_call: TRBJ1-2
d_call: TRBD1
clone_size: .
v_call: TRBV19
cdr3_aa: CASRTGGDGYTF
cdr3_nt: TGTGCCAGTAGGACAGGGGGAGATGGCTACACCTTC

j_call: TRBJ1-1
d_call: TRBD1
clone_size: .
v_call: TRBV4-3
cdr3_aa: CASSQDLEGAWTEAFF
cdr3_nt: TGCGCCAGCAGCCAAGATCTCGAGGGGGCGTGGACTGAAGCTTTCTTT

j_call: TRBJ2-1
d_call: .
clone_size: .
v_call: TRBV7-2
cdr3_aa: CASSLFDPPMFEQFF
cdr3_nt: TGTGCCAGCAGCTTGTTTGACCCACCAATGTTTGAGCAGTTCTTC

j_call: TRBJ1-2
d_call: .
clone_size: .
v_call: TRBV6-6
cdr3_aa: CASSYSEEVHGYTF
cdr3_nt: TGTGCCAGCAGTTATTCCGAGGAGGTGCATGGCTACACCTTC

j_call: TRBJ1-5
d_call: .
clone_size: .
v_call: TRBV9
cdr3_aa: CASSEGGSNQPQHF
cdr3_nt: TGTGCCAGCAGCGAGGGGGGGAGCAATCAGCCCCAGCATTTT